The 21 T cell receptor beta chains presented below share a single source sample, sequenced in a study of somatic mutations in cytotoxic T cells in rheumatoid arthritis. Data came from immunoSEQ multiplex PCR; TCRdb stores just in-frame clones and leaves some out. The sample carries about 30,000 clones, roughly 80% recorded once. Material for sequencing was CD8+ T cells sorted from blood. These receptors all stem from an adult with rheumatoid arthritis.

This chain joins TRBV4-3 and TRBJ2-1, with 7 nucleotides matching TRBD2. V lost 1 base and J lost 7; bases outside the gene matches: 7. The germline V gene encodes CDR1 LGHNA and CDR2 YSLEER. The CDR3 runs to 15 residues. The chain's CDR3 is CASSQGVLARNEQFF. The CDR3 DNA sequence: TGCGCCAGCAGCCAAGGGGTACTAGCGAGGAATGAGCAGTTCTTC.

V is TRBV5-1 and J is TRBJ1-2, with D uncertain. The CDR3 extends over 13 amino acids. Germline values: CDR1 SGHRS, CDR2 YFSETQ. Trimming took off 2 bases at V and 4 bases at J, with 9 bases between the two ends. The chain's CDR3 is CASSFSGVYGYTF. In DNA, the CDR3 is TGCGCCAGCAGCTTTAGCGGGGTCTATGGCTACACCTTC.

This rearrangement joins TRBV5-6 to TRBJ1-2; TRBD1 matches at 11 bases. Germline trimming cut 3 bases from V and 2 bases from J; bases unmatched to any gene: 12. Per germline, CDR1 SGHDT and CDR2 YYEEEE. This CDR3 contains 18 residues. The CDR3 loop reads CASSSRTGGHKLNYGYTF. The CDR3 coding sequence is TGTGCCAGCAGCTCTCGGACAGGGGGCCATAAACTGAACTATGGCTACACCTTC.

DNA of the CDR3: TGTGCCAGCAGCCACCAGGGGGCTGAGTCCTACAATGAGCAGTTCTTC. Translation: CASSHQGAESYNEQFF. J is TRBJ2-1 and V is TRBV4-2; TRBD1 matches 8 bases. After removal of 3 bases from V and 1 base from J, the junction contained 5 bases not matched to a gene. The V gene's germline CDR1 is LGHNA and CDR2 YNFKEQ. The CDR3 contains 16 residues.

The chain links TRBV11-1 to TRBJ2-7; 8 positions match TRBD1. The CDR3 loop spans 14 amino acids. Unmatched junction bases numbered 5, after V lost 6 bases and J lost 1 base. From germline, CDR1 is SGHAT and CDR2 FQDESV (reference sequence). CDR3 protein: CASSGQGFSYEQYF. CDR3 DNA: TGTGCCAGCAGTGGACAGGGATTTTCCTACGAGCAGTACTTC.

This clone was recorded once. The rearrangement joins TRBV5-1 to TRBJ1-2, with a weak D call TRBD1 (5 bases). The ends were cut back, 2 bases at V and 3 bases at J, with 20 bases in the middle. CDR3 length equals 17 residues. Germline V gives CDR1 SGHRS, CDR2 YFSETQ. CDR3 sequence reads: CASSFTGVGKEDYGYTF. The CDR3, as DNA: TGCGCCAGCAGCTTTACGGGGGTGGGTAAAGAGGACTATGGCTACACCTTC. The full variable domain, rest sourced from reference TRBV5-1 and TRBJ1-2, is KAGVTQTPRYLIKTRGQQVTLSCSPISGHRSVSWYQQTPGQGLQFLFEYFSETQRNKGNFPGRFSGRQFSNSRSEMNVSTLELGDSALYLCASSFTGVGKEDYGYTFGSGTRLTVV.

The chain uses TRBV27 and TRBJ2-1, with TRBD2 identical over 9 bases. CDR1 and CDR2 (germline): MNHEY, SMNVEV (reference sequence). The CDR3 has 14 residues. V lost 3 bases to trimming and J lost 7 bases; unmatched junction nucleotides: 4. The CDR3 DNA reads TGTGCCAGCAGTTTTTCCGCGGGGGGGAATGAGCAGTTCTTC. Encoded protein: CASSFSAGGNEQFF.

This chain joins TRBV5-1 and TRBJ1-1, with D perhaps TRBD1 (6 bases). This CDR3 contains 15 residues. The germline CDR1 and CDR2 sequences are SGHRS and YFSETQ. Trimming removed 4 bases from V and 6 bases from J, with 19 bases in between. The CDR3 is CASSEMSYREAEAFF. The CDR3 DNA is TGCGCCAGCAGCGAGATGTCGTACAGGGAAGCTGAAGCTTTCTTT.

The V and J genes are TRBV30 and TRBJ2-7; unclear D gene. Per germline, CDR1 GTSNPN and CDR2 SVGIG (reference sequence). V was shortened by 5 bases and J by 2 bases, with 10 bases between the two germline ends. The CDR3 is made up of 12 amino acids. The DNA for the CDR3 is TGTGCCTGGGGAGAGGTCACCTACGAGCAGTACTTC. Translated: CAWGEVTYEQYF. The entire variable domain, with the rest obtained from reference TRBV30 and TRBJ2-7, is as follows: SQTIHQWPATLVQPVGSPLSLECTVEGTSNPNLYWYRQAAGRGLQLLFYSVGIGQISSEVPQNLSASRPQDRQFILSSKKLLLSDSGFYLCAWGEVTYEQYFGPGTRLTVT.

The chain combines TRBV2 with TRBJ1-1; D may be TRBD1 (5 bases). V dropped 6 bases and J dropped 4 bases, with 9 bases sitting between them. This CDR3 is built from 12 residues. The germline V gene has CDR1 SNHLY and CDR2 FYNNEI. The DNA of the CDR3 is TGTGCCAGCAGGGGGGGTAGCACTGAAGCTTTCTTT. It encodes CASRGGSTEAFF.

This clone was seen only a few times. Its ends do not fully match the called genes, so a read error is possible. The V gene is TRBV10-1, the J gene TRBJ1-4, with a possible D match to TRBD1 (6 bases). This CDR3 has 15 residues. Germline V CDR1 and CDR2: WNHNN, SYGVQD (reference sequence). CDR3 DNA sequence: TGCGCCAGCAGTGAATCCGGGACAACAAATGAAAAACTGTTTTTT. Translating it yields CASSESGTTNEKLFF.

The chain employs TRBV14 and TRBJ2-1, with D unresolved. Germline lookup yields CDR1 SGHDN and CDR2 FVKESK. V gave up 1 base and J gave up 7 bases, with 8 bases separating them. This CDR3 has 13 residues. In nucleotides, the CDR3 is TGTGCCAGCAGCCAAGTAGGGTTGAATGAGCAGTTCTTC. Translation gives CASSQVGLNEQFF.

The chain employs TRBV11-1 and TRBJ1-4; D unresolved. With 0 bases removed from V and 12 bases from J, the gap between germline ends came to 8 bases. The CDR3 has 12 amino acids. Germline V CDR1 and CDR2: SGHAT, FQDESV (reference sequence). CDR3 loop: CASSLAAEELFF. CDR3 nucleotides: TGTGCCAGCAGCTTAGCAGCGGAGGAACTGTTTTTT.

The V and J genes are TRBV6-5 and TRBJ2-1, with TRBD2 matching 10 bases. Germline values: CDR1 MNHEY, CDR2 SVGAGI. This CDR3 region has 15 residues. With V trimmed by 8 bases and J by 3 bases, 7 bases remained unmatched. For the CDR3, the DNA is TGTGCCAGCGGTGTCTCTAGCGGGAGCTACAATGAGCAGTTCTTC. Translation gives CASGVSSGSYNEQFF.

The V call is TRBV7-9, the J call TRBJ2-7, with 13 nucleotides matching TRBD2. This CDR3 is 17 amino acids long. With 3 bases clipped from V and 4 bases from J, the junction kept 9 bases outside the gene matches. Per the germline V gene, CDR1 is SEHNR and CDR2 is FQNEAQ (reference sequence). Here the CDR3 reads CASSFTPGTSGNYEQYF. DNA of the CDR3: TGTGCCAGCAGCTTTACCCCCGGGACTAGCGGGAATTACGAGCAGTACTTC. Looking up the rest from reference TRBV7-9 and TRBJ2-7 gives the full variable domain: DTGVSQNPRHKITKRGQNVTFRCDPISEHNRLYWYRQTLGQGPEFLTYFQNEAQLEKSRLLSDRFSAERPKGSFSTLEIQRTEQGDSAMYLCASSFTPGTSGNYEQYFGPGTRLTVT.

The chain combines TRBV5-1 with TRBJ1-1; D possibly corresponds to TRBD1 (5 bases). V dropped 0 bases and J dropped 3 bases, with 24 bases sitting between them. The CDR3 length is 19 residues. The V gene's germline CDR1 is SGHRS and CDR2 YFSETQ. CDR3 protein: CASSLGGVEWGPMDTEAFF. CDR3 coding DNA: TGCGCCAGCAGCTTGGGGGGGGTAGAGTGGGGTCCGATGGACACTGAAGCTTTCTTT. Drawing the rest from reference TRBV5-1 and TRBJ1-1, the complete variable domain is KAGVTQTPRYLIKTRGQQVTLSCSPISGHRSVSWYQQTPGQGLQFLFEYFSETQRNKGNFPGRFSGRQFSNSRSEMNVSTLELGDSALYLCASSLGGVEWGPMDTEAFFGQGTRLTVV.

The chain combines TRBV2 with TRBJ2-1; D uncertain. Germline lookup yields CDR1 SNHLY and CDR2 FYNNEI. Trimming cost V 6 bases and J 0 bases, with 15 bases left between them. CDR3 size: 16 residues. CDR3 loop: CASSPPDQSSYNEQFF. Written as DNA, the CDR3 is TGTGCCAGCAGCCCCCCCGACCAGAGCTCCTACAATGAGCAGTTCTTC.

This chain uses TRBV5-1 with TRBJ1-1; D is ambiguous. V shed 8 bases and J shed 0 bases, with 14 bases lying between them. The CDR3 sequence is 14 residues long. Germline CDR1 SGHRS, CDR2 YFSETQ. The CDR3 DNA is TGCGCCAGACCGACCGGGTGGATGAACACTGAAGCTTTCTTT. It translates to CARPTGWMNTEAFF. Variable domain in full (rest from reference TRBV5-1 and TRBJ1-1): KAGVTQTPRYLIKTRGQQVTLSCSPISGHRSVSWYQQTPGQGLQFLFEYFSETQRNKGNFPGRFSGRQFSNSRSEMNVSTLELGDSALYLCARPTGWMNTEAFFGQGTRLTVV.

V is TRBV10-3 and J is TRBJ1-2; 11 nucleotides align to TRBD1. J was trimmed by 6 bases and V by 4 bases; bases with no gene match: 4. Germline V lookup: CDR1 ENHRY, CDR2 SYGVKD. This CDR3 is built from 14 residues. The CDR3 reads CAISVGQGADGYTF. The CDR3, as DNA: TGTGCCATCAGTGTTGGACAGGGGGCTGATGGCTACACCTTC.

This chain connects TRBV7-9 to TRBJ2-7; 9 positions agree with TRBD2. The J segment lost 4 bases and the V segment lost 5 bases, leaving 6 bases of the junction unmatched. Germline loops: CDR1 SEHNR, CDR2 FQNEAQ (reference sequence). CDR3 size: 14 residues. CDR3 residues: CASSPLAGSYEQYF. In DNA, the CDR3 is TGTGCCAGCAGCCCGCTAGCGGGATCGTACGAGCAGTACTTC. The whole variable domain, filled in from reference TRBV7-9 and TRBJ2-7, reads DTGVSQNPRHKITKRGQNVTFRCDPISEHNRLYWYRQTLGQGPEFLTYFQNEAQLEKSRLLSDRFSAERPKGSFSTLEIQRTEQGDSAMYLCASSPLAGSYEQYFGPGTRLTVT.

This chain links TRBV29-1 with TRBJ2-7; 11 bases agree with TRBD2. This CDR3 spans 16 amino acids. The germline gives CDR1 SQVTM, CDR2 ANQGSEA. J lost 1 base, V lost 3 bases, and 8 bases had no gene match. The DNA of the CDR3 is TGCAGCGTTGAGAGACTAGCGGGACTAGCGTCCTACGAGCAGTACTTC. Protein product: CSVERLAGLASYEQYF.